This T cell receptor (beta chain) was found in a study of shared clonotypes between healthy human individuals. The V and J ends lost 6 bases and 7 bases respectively, with 9 bases between them. The germline V gene encodes CDR1 MNHEY and CDR2 SMNVEV (reference sequence). This CDR3 comprises 12 residues. CD45RO-negative cells were positively selected for CCR7, leaving out terminally differentiated effector memory CD45RA+ cells. Repertoires were generated with immunoSEQ multiplex PCR, while TCRdb's copy carries only in-frame clones and drops some. This sample has 2 million to 2.5 million clones, with about 94% found just once.

The sample taken for sequencing was naive CD8+ T cells sorted from blood. This TCR was recovered from a young man in good health. V gene TRBV27 combines with J gene TRBJ2-2, with D uncertain. The chain's CDR3 is CASRFTGGELFF. The CDR3 DNA sequence: TGTGCCAGCAGATTCACGGGCGGGGAGCTGTTTTTT.